This T cell receptor (beta chain) appears in the sequencing data of a study of patients and donors after allogeneic stem cell transplantation. This clonotype was recorded at least ten times. TCRdb reprocessed the RT-PCR reads with MiXCR, giving one entry per CDR3 protein. The repertoire holds a few hundred thousand distinct CDR3 sequences, with 13% to 15% as singletons. The length of the CDR3 is 12 residues. Trimming removed 8 bases at V and 6 bases at J, with 17 bases between. CDR1 DFQATT and CDR2 SNEGSKA come from the germline V gene (reference sequence). The chain combines TRBV20-1 with TRBJ2-7; D is perhaps TRBD1 (6 bases). The specimen sequenced was blood, either unsorted or a sorted T cell fraction (not recorded which). The TCR originated in a human donor who was either an allogeneic HSCT recipient or a stem cell or donor lymphocyte infusion donor (not recorded which). It is not recorded whose cells these are; they may come from a transplant donor. Here the CDR3 DNA reads TGCAGTCTCAACAGGGTTGGTTTCGAGCAGTACTTC. This codes for CSLNRVGFEQYF.